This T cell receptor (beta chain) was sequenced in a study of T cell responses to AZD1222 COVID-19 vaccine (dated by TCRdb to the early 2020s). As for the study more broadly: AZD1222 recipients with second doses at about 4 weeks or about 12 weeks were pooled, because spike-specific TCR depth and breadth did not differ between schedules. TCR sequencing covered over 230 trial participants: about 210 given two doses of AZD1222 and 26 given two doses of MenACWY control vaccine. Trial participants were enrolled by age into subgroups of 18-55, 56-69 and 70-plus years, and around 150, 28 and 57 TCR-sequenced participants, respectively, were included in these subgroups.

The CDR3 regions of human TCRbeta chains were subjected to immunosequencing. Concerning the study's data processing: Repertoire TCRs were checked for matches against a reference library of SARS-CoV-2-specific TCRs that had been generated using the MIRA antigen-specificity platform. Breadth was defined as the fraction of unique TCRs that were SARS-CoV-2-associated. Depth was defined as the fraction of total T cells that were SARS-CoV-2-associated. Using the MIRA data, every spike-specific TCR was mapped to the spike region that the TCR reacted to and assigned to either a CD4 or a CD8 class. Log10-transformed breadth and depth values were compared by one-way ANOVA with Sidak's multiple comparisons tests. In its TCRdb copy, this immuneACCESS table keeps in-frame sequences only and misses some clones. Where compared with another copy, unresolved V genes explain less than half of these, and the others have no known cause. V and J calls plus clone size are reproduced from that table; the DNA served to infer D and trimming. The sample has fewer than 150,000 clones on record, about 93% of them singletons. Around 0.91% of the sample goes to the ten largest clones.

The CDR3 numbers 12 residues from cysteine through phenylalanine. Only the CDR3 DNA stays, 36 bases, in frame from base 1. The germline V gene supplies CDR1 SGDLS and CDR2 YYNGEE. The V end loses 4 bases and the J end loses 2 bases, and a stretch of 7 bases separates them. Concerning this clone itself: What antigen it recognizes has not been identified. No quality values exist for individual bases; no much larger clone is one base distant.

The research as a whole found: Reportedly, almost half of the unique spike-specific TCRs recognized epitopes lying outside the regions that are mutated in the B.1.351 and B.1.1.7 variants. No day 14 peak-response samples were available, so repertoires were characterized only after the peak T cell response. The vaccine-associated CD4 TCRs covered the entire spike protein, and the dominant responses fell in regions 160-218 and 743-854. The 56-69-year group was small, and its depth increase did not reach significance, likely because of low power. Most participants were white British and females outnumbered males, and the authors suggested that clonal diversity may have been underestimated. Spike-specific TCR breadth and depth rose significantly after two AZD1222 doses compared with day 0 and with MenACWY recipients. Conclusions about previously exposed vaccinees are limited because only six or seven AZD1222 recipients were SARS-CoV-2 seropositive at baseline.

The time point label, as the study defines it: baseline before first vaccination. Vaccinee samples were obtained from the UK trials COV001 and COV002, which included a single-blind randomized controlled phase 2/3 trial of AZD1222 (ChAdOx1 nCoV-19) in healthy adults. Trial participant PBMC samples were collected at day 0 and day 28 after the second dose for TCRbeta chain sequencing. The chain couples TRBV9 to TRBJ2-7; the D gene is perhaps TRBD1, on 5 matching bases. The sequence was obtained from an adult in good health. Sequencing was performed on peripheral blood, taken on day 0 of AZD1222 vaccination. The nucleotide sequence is TGTGCCAGCAGCCCAGGGACCTACGAGCAGTACTTC. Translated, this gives CASSPGTYEQYF.